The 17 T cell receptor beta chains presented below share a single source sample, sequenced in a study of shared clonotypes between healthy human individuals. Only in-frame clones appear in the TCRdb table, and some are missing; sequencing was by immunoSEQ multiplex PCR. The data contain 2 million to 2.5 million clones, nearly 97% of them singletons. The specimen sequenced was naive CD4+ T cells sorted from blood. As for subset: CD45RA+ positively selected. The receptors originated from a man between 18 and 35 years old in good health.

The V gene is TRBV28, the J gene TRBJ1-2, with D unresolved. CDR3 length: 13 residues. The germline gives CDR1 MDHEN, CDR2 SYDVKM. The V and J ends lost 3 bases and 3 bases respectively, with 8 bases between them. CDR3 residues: CASSLSAHYGYTF. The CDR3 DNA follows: TGTGCCAGCAGTTTGTCCGCTCACTATGGCTACACCTTC.

This chain's CDR3 is CASSLVGGPYNEQFF. CDR3 DNA: TGTGCCAGCAGCTTAGTTGGGGGGCCTTACAATGAGCAGTTCTTC. The genes are TRBV11-2 and TRBJ2-1; TRBD1 or TRBD2 may be the D gene (6 bases each). Germline V gene sequence: CDR1 SGHAT, CDR2 FQNNGV. Trimming left V 1 base short and J 4 bases short, with 11 bases between. The CDR3 is 15 residues long.

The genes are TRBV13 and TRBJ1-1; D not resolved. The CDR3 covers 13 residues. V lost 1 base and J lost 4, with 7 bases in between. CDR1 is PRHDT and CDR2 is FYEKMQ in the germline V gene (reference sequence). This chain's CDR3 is CASSLADLTEAFF. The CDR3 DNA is TGTGCCAGCAGCTTAGCAGATCTCACTGAAGCTTTCTTT. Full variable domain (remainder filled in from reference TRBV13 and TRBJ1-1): AAGVIQSPRHLIKEKRETATLKCYPIPRHDTVYWYQQGPGQDPQFLISFYEKMQSDKGSIPDRFSAQQFSDYHSELNMSSLELGDSALYFCASSLADLTEAFFGQGTRLTVV.

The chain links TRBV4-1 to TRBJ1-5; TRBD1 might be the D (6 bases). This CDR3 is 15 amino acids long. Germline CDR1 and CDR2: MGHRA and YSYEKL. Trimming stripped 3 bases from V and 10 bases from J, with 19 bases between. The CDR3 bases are TGCGCCAGCAGCCATATTTTGGGGGGGGGCGAACCCCAGCATTTT. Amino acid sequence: CASSHILGGGEPQHF.

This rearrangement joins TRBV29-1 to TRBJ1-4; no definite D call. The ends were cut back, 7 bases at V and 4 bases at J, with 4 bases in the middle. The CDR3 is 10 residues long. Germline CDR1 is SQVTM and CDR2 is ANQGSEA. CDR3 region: CSAFNEKLFF. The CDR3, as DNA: TGCAGCGCCTTTAATGAAAAACTGTTTTTT. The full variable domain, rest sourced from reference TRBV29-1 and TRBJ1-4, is SAVISQKPSRDICQRGTSLTIQCQVDSQVTMMFWYRQQPGQSLTLIATANQGSEATYESGFVIDKFPISRPNLTFSTLTVSNMSPEDSSIYLCSAFNEKLFFGSGTQLSVL.

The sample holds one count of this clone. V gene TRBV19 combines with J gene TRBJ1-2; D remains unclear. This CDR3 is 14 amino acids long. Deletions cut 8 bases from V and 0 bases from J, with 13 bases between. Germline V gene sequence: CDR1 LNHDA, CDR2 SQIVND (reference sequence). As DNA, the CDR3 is TGTGCCAGTCGAAGGGATGAGACTAACTATGGCTACACCTTC. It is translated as CASRRDETNYGYTF.

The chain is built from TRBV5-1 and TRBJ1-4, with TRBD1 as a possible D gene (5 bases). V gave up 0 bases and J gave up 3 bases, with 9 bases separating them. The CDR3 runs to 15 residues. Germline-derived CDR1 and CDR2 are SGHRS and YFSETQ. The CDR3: CASSLGRGANEKLFF. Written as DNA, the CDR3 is TGCGCCAGCAGCTTGGGTCGGGGGGCTAATGAAAAACTGTTTTTT.

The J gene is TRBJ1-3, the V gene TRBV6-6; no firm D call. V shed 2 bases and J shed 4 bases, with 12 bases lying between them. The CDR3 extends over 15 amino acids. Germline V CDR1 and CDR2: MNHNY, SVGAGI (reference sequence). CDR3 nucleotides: TGTGCCAGCAGTTACGAGGGTCAAGTGGGAAACACCATATATTTT. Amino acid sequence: CASSYEGQVGNTIYF.

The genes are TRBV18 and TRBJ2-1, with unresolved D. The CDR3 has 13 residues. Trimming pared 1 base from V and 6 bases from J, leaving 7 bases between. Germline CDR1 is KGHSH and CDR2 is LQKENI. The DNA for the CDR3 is TGTGCCAGCTCACCACTAGTGCCCAATGAGCAGTTCTTC. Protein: CASSPLVPNEQFF.

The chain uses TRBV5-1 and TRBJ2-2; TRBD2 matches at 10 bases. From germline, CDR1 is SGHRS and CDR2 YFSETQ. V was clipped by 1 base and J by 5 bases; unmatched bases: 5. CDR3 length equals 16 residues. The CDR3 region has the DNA TGCGCCAGCAGCTTGCGAGCGGGAGGGCCTACCGGGGAGCTGTTTTTT. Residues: CASSLRAGGPTGELFF.

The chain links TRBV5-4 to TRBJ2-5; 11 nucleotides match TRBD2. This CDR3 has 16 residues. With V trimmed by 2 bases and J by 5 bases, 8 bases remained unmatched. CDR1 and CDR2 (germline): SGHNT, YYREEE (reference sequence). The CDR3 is CASSFSLAGGLETQYF. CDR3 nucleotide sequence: TGTGCCAGCAGCTTTAGTCTAGCGGGGGGCTTGGAGACCCAGTACTTC.

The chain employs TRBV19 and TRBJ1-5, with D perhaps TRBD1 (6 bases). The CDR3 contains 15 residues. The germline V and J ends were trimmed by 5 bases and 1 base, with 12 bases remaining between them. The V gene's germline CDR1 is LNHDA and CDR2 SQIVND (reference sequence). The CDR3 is CASSFDGTSNQPQHF. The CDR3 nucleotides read TGTGCCAGTAGTTTTGACGGGACAAGCAATCAGCCCCAGCATTTT.

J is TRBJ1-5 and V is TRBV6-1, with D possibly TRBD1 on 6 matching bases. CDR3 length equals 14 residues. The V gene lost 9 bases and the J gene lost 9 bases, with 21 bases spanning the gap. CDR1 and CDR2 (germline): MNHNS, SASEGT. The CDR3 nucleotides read TGTGCCAGTAGCGGTCGACAGGAGGGTCGGCCCCAGCATTTT. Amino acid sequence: CASSGRQEGRPQHF.

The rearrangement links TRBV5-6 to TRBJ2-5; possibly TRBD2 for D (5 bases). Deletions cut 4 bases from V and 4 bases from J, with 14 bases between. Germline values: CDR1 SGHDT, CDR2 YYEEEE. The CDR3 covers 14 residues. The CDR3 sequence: CASSLDSASETQYF. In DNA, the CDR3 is TGTGCCAGCAGCCTGGACTCGGCCTCAGAGACCCAGTACTTC.

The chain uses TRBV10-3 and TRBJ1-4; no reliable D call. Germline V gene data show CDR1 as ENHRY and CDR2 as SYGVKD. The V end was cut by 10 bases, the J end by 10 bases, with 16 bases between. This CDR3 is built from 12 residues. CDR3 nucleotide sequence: TGTGCCACTTCCCGTGAGGGCCTAAAACTGTTTTTT. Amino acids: CATSREGLKLFF.

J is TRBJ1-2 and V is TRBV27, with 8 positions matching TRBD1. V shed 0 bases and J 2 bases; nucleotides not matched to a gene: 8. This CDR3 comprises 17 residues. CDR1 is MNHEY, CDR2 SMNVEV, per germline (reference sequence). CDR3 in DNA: TGTGCCAGCAGTTTATCGCCAGGGGGCATCAAAAACTATGGCTACACCTTC. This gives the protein CASSLSPGGIKNYGYTF.

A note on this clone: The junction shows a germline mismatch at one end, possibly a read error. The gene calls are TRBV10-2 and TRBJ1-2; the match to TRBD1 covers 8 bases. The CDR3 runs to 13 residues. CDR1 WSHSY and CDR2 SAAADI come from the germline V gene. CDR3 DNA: TGCGCCAGCAGGCACCCCATGGACAGGGCCATCTTCTTC. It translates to CASRHPMDRAIFF.